This TCR beta chain was sequenced during a study of blood T cell repertoires in COVID-19. This clone was seen just once. Trimming removed 3 bases at V and 6 bases at J, with 18 bases between. Per the germline V gene, CDR1 is DFQATT and CDR2 is SNEGSKA (reference sequence). CDR3 length: 16 residues. Assay: immunoSEQ multiplex PCR; the TCRdb copy retains only in-frame clones and omits some. The sample shows 250,000 to 350,000 clones, approximately 88% of them seen only once. This receptor was obtained from a man aged 18 to 30 who had recovered from COVID-19. The V call is TRBV20-1, the J call TRBJ1-6; D may be TRBD1 (6 bases). The sequencing input was peripheral blood. This chain's CDR3 is CSASPGQASVNSPLHF. DNA for the CDR3: TGCAGTGCTAGTCCGGGACAAGCCTCCGTTAATTCACCCCTCCACTTT.